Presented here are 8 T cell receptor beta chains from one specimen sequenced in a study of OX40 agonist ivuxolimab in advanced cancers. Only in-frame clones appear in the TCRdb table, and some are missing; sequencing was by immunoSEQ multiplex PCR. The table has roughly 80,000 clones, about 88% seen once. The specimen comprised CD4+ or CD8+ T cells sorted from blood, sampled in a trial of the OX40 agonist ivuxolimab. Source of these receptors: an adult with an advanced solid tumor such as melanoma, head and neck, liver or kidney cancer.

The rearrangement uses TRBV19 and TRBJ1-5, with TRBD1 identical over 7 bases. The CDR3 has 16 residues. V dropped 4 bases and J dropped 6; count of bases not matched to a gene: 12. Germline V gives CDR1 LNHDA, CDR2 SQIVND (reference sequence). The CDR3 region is CASSTPDRSPGQPQHF. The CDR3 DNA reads TGTGCCAGTAGTACACCGGACAGGTCCCCCGGTCAGCCCCAGCATTTT.

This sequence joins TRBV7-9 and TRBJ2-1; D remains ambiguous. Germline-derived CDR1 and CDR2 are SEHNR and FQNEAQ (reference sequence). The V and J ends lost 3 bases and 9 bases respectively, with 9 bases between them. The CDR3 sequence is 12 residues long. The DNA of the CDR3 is TGTGCCAGCAGCTTTCTAGGAGCTGAGCAGTTCTTC. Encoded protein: CASSFLGAEQFF.

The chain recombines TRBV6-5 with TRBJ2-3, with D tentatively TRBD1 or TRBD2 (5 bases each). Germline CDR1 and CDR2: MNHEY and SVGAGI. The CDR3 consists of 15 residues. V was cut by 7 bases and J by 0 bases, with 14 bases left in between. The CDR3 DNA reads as TGTGCCAGCAACCGGGACGGAAGTAGCACAGATACGCAGTATTTT. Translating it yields CASNRDGSSTDTQYF.

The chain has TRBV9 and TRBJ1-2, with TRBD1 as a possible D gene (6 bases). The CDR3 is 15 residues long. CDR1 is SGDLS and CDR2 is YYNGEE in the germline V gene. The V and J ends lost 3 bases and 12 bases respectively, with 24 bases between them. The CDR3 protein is CASSGRRGQGGGHTF. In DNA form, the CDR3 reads TGTGCCAGCAGCGGGAGGCGGGGGCAGGGAGGCGGCCACACCTTC.

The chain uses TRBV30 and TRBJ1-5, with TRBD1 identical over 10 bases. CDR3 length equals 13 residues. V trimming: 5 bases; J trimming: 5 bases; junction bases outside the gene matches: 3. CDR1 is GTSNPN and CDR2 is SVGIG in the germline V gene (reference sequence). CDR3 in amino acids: CAWGQGVDQPQHF. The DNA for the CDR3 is TGTGCCTGGGGACAGGGGGTGGATCAGCCCCAGCATTTT. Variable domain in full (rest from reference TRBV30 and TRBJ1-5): SQTIHQWPATLVQPVGSPLSLECTVEGTSNPNLYWYRQAAGRGLQLLFYSVGIGQISSEVPQNLSASRPQDRQFILSSKKLLLSDSGFYLCAWGQGVDQPQHFGDGTRLSIL.

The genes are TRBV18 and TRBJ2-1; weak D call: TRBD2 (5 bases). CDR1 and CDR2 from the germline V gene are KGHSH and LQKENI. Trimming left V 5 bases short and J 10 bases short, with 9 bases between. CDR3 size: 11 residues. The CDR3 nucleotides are TGTGCCAGCTCAGTGGCTAGCGAGCAGTTCTTC. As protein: CASSVASEQFF.

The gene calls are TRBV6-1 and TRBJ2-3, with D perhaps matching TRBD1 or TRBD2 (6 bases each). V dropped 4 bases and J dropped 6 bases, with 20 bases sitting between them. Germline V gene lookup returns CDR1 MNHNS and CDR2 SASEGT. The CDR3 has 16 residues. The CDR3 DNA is TGTGCCAGCAGTGGGATCTTAGGGGGGAGCTCGGATACGCAGTATTTT. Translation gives CASSGILGGSSDTQYF.

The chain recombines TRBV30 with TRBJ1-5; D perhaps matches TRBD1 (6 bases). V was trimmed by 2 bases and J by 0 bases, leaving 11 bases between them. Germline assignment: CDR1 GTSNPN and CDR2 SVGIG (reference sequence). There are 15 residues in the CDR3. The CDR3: CAWSQGMNSNQPQHF. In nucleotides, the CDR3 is TGTGCCTGGAGTCAGGGGATGAATAGCAATCAGCCCCAGCATTTT.